This TCR beta chain was captured in a study of T cells in Graves' hyperthyroidism and ophthalmopathy. Across the study: Peripheral blood was secured at the point of initial diagnosis, before any treatment.

Regions amplified from RNA transcripts were the TCR beta CDR3 regions. A set of HTBI primers served as the primers for a first-round RT-PCR of the TCR CDR3. TCRdb re-analysed the multiplex PCR reads in MiXCR, keeping a single row per CDR3 protein. The data hold 550,000 to 650,000 distinct CDR3 sequences, with over 11% observed a single time. The CDR3 spans 11 residues. Germline loops: CDR1 GTSNPN, CDR2 SVGIG (reference sequence). The V end lost 4 bases, the J end lost 0 bases, and 4 bases lay between the germline ends. Whole-study findings and limits: The model predicted ophthalmopathy a median around six months before onset.

This clonotype was seen many times. What it recognizes is unknown. The blood sample dates from first hyperthyroidism diagnosis, preceding any ophthalmopathy symptoms. The PBMCs had their origin in roughly 9.8 ml of fresh peripheral blood. The sequenced material came from blood. The source is a woman in her 30s with Graves' hyperthyroidism that later progressed to Graves' ophthalmopathy. This chain uses TRBV30 with TRBJ2-7; D call uncertain. This chain's CDR3 is CAWTTSYEQYF. The CDR3 DNA follows: TGTGCCTGGACCACCTCCTACGAGCAGTACTTC. The full variable domain, with the rest looked up from reference TRBV30 and TRBJ2-7, is SQTIHQWPATLVQPVGSPLSLECTVEGTSNPNLYWYRQAAGRGLQLLFYSVGIGQISSEVPQNLSASRPQDRQFILSSKKLLLSDSGFYLCAWTTSYEQYFGPGTRLTVT.